This TCR beta chain stems from a study of spatial heterogeneity in lung cancer. Each CDR3 protein is one row after TCRdb ran MiXCR on the 5' RACE reads. The top ten hold less than 9% of the sample, which has about 43,000 distinct CDR3 sequences, about 22% seen once. V shed 8 bases and J shed 3 bases, with 20 bases lying between them. CDR1 and CDR2 (germline): DFQATT, SNEGSKA (reference sequence). CDR3 length equals 15 residues. Time point here: blood at routine non-recurrence follow-up after resection. Unsorted whole RNA of tumor, nontumor lung or frozen PBMC was sequenced. This specimen consisted of PBMCs, obtained at follow-up. The chain joins TRBV20-1 to TRBJ2-1; D is perhaps TRBD2 (5 bases). This clonotype was sampled from a female donor with early-stage non-small cell lung cancer. This CDR3 reads CSYIQREAGYNEQFF. CDR3 bases: TGCAGTTATATCCAGCGTGAGGCGGGCTACAATGAGCAGTTCTTC.